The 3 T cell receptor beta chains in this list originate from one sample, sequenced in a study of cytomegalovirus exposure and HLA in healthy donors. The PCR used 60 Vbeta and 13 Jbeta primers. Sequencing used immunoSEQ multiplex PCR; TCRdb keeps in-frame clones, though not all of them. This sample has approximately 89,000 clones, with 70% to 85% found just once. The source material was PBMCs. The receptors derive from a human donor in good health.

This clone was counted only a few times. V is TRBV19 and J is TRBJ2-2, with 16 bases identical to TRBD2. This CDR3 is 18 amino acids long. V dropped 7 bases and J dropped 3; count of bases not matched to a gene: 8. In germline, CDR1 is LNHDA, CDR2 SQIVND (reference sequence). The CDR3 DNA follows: TGTGCCAGTACCGGGACTAGCGGGAGGGCCTTCCACACCGGGGAGCTGTTTTTT. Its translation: CASTGTSGRAFHTGELFF.

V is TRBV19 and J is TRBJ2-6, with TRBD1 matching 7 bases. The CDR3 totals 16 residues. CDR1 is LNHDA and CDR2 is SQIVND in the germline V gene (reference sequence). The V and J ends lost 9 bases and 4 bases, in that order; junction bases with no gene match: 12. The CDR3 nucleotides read TGTGCCAGCTTAAGAGGGGGCGCTTCCGGGGCCAACGTCCTGACTTTC. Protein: CASLRGGASGANVLTF.

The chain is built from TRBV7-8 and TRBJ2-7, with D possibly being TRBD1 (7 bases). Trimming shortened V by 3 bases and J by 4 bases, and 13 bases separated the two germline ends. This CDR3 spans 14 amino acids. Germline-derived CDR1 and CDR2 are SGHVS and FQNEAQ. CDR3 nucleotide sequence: TGTGCCAGCAGCTTCGCGACAGGGACTTACGAGCAGTACTTC. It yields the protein CASSFATGTYEQYF.